This TCR beta chain was sequenced during a study of prognosis after radiotherapy for stage I lung cancer. Across the study: Medical inoperability applied to all of the non-small cell lung cancer patients.

V lost 3 bases to trimming and J lost 1 base, with 10 bases between them. Germline V gene sequence: CDR1 MNHEY, CDR2 SMNVEV (reference sequence). The CDR3 is 14 amino acids. By proportion, this clonotype is medium-sized. Two-round multiplex PCR, the amplification method, yielded TCR beta CDR3 from genomic DNA. Primers were specific to each TRBV and TRBJ gene in first-round PCR. Each CDR3 protein gets one entry after TCRdb re-called the multiplex PCR reads with MiXCR. This table has around 29,000 distinct CDR3 sequences, more than 45% appearing once. Sequenced here: PBMCs, sampled before or after stereotactic body radiation therapy (not recorded which). This chain links TRBV27 with TRBJ2-7; D gene uncertain. The source is a donor at least 50 years old with non-small cell lung cancer. CDR3 sequence (DNA): TGTGCCAGCAGTTTCACGGTACATTCCTACGAGCAGTACTTC. This gives the protein CASSFTVHSYEQYF.